The sequence of this T cell receptor beta chain was determined in a study of blood T cells in healthy people across ages. Peripheral blood, about 9.8 milliliters per donor, was collected. Isolated PBMCs totaled at least 6 million in each sample. The CDR3 is made up of 15 amino acids. Germline values: CDR1 SGHRS, CDR2 YFSETQ. With V trimmed by 4 bases and J by 0 bases, 7 bases remained unmatched. It was with a sample-barcoded 5' primer and a J-beta primer mix that a second PCR of roughly 7 to 12 cycles was run. Each CDR3 protein is one row after TCRdb ran MiXCR on the 5' RACE reads. The sample has 700,000 to 900,000 distinct CDR3 sequences, more than 25% seen once. The same specimen was also included in a second study, on T cells of mothers and their children. From that study: The study recruited a few healthy Caucasian mothers and their six children as donors. Per child, roughly 3 million TCR beta CDR3 reads were obtained, against over 8.5 million per mother.

The clonotype comes from a boy between 5 and 17 years old in good health. What was sequenced was blood. V and J are TRBV5-1 and TRBJ2-7; 7 bases map to TRBD1. The CDR3 sequence: CASSPRDRLSYEQYF. DNA of the CDR3: TGCGCCAGCAGCCCCCGGGACAGACTCTCCTACGAGCAGTACTTC.